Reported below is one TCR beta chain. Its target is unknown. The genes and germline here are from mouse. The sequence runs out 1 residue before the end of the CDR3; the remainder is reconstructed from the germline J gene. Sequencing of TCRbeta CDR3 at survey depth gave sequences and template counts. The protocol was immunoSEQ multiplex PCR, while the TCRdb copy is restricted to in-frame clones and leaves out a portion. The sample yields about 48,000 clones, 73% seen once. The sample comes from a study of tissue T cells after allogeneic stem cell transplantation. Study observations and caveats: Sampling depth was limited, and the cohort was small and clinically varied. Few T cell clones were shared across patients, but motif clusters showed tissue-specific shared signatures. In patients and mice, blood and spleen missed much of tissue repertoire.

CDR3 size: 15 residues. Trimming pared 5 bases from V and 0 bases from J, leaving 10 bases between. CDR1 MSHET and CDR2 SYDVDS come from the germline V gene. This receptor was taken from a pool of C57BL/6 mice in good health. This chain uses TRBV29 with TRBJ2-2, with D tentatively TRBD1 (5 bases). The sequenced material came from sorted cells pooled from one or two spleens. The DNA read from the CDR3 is TGTGCTAGCAGTCCCGACAGATCAAACACCGGGCAGCTCTAC. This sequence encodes CASSPDRSNTGQLY. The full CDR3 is CASSPDRSNTGQLYF.